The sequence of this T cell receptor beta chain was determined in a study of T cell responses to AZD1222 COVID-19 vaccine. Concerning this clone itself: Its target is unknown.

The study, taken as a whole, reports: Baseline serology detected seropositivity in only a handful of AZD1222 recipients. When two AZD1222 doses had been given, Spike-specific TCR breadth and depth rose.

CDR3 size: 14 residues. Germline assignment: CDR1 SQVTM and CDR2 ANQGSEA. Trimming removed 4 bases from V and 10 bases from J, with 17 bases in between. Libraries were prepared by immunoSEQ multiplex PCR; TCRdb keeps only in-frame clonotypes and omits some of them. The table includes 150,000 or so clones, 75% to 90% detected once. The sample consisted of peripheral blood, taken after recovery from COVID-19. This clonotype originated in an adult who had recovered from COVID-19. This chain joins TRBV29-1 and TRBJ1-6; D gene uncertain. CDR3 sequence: CSVAEANIHSPLHF. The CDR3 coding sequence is TGCAGCGTTGCTGAGGCGAATATACACTCACCCCTCCACTTT.